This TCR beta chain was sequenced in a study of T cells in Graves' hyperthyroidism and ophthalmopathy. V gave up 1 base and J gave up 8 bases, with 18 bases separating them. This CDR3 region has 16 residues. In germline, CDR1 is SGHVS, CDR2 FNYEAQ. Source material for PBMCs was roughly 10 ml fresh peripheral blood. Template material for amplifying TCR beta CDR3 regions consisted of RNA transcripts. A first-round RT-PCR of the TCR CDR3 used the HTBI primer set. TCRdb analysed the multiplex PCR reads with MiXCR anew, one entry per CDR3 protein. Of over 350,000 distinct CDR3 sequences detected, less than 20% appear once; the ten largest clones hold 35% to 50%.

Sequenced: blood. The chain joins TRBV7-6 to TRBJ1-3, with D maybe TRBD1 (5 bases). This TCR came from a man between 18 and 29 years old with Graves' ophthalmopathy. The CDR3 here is CASSLGVSGDSYTIYF. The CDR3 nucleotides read TGTGCCAGCAGCTTAGGGGTCAGCGGGGACTCGTACACCATATATTTT.